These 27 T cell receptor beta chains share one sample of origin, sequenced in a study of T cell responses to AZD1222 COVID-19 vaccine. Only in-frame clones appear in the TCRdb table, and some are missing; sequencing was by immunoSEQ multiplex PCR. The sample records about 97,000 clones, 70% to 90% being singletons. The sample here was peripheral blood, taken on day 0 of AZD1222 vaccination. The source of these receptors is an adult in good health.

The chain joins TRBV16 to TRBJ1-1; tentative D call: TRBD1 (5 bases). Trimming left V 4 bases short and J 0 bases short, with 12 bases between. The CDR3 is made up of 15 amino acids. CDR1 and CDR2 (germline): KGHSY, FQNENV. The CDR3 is CASSPPGGLNTEAFF. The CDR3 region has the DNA TGTGCCAGCAGCCCCCCCGGGGGATTGAACACTGAAGCTTTCTTT.

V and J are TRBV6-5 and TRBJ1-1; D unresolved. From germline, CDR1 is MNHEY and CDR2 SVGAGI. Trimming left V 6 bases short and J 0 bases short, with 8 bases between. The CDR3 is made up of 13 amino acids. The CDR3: CASRDALNTEAFF. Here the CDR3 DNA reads TGTGCCAGCAGGGACGCGCTGAACACTGAAGCTTTCTTT.

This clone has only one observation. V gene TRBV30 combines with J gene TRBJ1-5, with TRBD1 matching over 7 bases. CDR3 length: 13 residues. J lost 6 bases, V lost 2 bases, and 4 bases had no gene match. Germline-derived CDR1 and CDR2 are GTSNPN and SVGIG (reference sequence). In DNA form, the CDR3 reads TGTGCCTGGAGTATAGCAGGGGGTCAGCCCCAGCATTTT. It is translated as CAWSIAGGQPQHF.

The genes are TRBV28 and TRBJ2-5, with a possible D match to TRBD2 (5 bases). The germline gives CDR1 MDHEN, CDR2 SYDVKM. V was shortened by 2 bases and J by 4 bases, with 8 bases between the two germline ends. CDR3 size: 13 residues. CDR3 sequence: CASSLASPETQYF. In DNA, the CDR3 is TGTGCCAGCAGTTTAGCTAGCCCAGAGACCCAGTACTTC.

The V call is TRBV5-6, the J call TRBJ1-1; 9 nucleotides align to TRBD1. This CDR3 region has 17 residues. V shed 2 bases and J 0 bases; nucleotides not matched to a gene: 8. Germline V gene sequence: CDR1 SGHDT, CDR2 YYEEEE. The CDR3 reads CASSLLGQGSLNTEAFF. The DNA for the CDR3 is TGTGCCAGCAGCTTATTAGGACAGGGGAGCTTGAACACTGAAGCTTTCTTT.

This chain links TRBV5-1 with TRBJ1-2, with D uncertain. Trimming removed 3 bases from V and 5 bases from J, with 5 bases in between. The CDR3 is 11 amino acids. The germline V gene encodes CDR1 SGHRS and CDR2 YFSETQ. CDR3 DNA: TGCGCCAGCAGCTCGGCTTATGGCTACACCTTC. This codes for CASSSAYGYTF.

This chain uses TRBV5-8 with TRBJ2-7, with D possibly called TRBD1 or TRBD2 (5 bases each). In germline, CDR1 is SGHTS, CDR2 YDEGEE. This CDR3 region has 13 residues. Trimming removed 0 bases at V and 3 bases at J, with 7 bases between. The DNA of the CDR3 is TGTGCCAGCAGCTTGGTGGGGGACTACGAGCAGTACTTC. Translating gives CASSLVGDYEQYF.

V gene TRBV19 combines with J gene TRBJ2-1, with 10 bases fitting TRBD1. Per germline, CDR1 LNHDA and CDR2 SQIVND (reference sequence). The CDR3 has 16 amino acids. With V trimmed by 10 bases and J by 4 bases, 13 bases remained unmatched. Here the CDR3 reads CATAHPRDRGYNEQFF. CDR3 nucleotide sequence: TGTGCCACCGCCCACCCCCGGGACAGGGGTTACAATGAGCAGTTCTTC.

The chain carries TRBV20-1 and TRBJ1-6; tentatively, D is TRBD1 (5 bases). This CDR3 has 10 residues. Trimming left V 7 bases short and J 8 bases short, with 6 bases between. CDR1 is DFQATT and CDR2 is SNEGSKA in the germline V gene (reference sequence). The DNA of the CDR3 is TGCAGTGAAGGGGATTCACCCCTCCACTTT. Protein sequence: CSEGDSPLHF.

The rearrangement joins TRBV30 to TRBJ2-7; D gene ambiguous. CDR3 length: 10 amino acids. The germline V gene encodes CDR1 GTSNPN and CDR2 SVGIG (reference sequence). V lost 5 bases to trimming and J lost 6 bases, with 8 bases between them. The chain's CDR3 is CAWSGAEQYF. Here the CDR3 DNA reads TGTGCCTGGTCAGGAGCCGAGCAGTACTTC.

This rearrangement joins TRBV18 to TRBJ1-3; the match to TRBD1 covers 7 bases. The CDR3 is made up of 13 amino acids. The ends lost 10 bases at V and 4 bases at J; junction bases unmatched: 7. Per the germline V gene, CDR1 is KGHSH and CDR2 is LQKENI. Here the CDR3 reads CATLPGQGNTIYF. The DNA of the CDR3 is TGTGCCACCCTACCGGGACAGGGAAACACCATATATTTT.

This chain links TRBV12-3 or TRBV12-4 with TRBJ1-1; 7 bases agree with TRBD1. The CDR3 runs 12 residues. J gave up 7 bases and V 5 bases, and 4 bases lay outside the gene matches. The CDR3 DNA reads TGTGCCAGCAGTCCTCAGGGGGTTGAAGCTTTCTTT. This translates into CASSPQGVEAFF.

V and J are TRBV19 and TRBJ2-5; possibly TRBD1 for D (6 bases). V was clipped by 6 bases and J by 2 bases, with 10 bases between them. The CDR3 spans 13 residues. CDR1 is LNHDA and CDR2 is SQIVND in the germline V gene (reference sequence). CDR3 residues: CASRGQSQETQYF. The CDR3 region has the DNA TGTGCCAGTAGAGGACAGTCGCAAGAGACCCAGTACTTC.

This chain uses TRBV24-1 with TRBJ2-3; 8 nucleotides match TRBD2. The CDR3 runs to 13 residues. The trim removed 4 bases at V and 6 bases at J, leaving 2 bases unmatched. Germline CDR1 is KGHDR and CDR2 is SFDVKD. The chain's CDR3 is CATSDSGGDTQYF. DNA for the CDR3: TGTGCCACCAGTGACTCGGGGGGGGATACGCAGTATTTT.

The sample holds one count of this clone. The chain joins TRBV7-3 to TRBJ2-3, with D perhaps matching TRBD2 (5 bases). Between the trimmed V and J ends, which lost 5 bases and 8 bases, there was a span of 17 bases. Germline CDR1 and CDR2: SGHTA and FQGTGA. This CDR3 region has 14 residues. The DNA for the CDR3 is TGTGCCAGCAGCCTAGCAGCCAGAACTGGTACGCAGTATTTT. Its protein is CASSLAARTGTQYF.

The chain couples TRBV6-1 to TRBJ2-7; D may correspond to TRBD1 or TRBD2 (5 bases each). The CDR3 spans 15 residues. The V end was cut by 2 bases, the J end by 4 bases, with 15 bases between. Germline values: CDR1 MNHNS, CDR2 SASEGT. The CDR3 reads CASSEIWTPGYEQYF. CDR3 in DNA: TGTGCCAGCAGTGAAATCTGGACACCGGGATACGAGCAGTACTTC.

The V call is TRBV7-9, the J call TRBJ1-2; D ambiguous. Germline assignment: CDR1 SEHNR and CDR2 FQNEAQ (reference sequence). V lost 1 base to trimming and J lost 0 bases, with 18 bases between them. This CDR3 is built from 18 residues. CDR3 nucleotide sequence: TGTGCCAGCAGCTTAGGTGGTGTAAGAGAGAAAGCTAACTATGGCTACACCTTC. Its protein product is CASSLGGVREKANYGYTF.

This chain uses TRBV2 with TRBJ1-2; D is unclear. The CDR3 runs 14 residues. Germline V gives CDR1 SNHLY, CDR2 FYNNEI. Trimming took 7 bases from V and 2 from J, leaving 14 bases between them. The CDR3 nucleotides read TGTGCCAGCATTTCCAGGAACTCAAACTATGGCTACACCTTC. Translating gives CASISRNSNYGYTF. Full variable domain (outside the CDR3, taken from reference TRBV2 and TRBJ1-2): EPEVTQTPSHQVTQMGQEVILRCVPISNHLYFYWYRQILGQKVEFLVSFYNNEISEKSEIFDDQFSVERPDGSNFTLKIRSTKLEDSAMYFCASISRNSNYGYTFGSGTRLTVV.

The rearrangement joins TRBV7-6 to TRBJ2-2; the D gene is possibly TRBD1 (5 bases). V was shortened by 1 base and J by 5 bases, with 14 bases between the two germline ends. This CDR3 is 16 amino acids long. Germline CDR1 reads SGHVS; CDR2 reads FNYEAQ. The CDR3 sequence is CASSLDVAAGTGELFF. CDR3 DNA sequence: TGTGCCAGCAGCTTAGATGTCGCGGCAGGGACCGGGGAGCTGTTTTTT.

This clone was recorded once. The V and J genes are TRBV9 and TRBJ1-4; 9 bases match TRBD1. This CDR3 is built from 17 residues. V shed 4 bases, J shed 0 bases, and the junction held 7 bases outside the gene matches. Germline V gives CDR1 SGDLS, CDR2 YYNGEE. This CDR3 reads CASSSRTGAATNEKLFF. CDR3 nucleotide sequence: TGTGCCAGCAGCAGCCGGACAGGGGCAGCAACTAATGAAAAACTGTTTTTT. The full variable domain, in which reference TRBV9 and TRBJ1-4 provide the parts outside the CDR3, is DSGVTQTPKHLITATGQRVTLRCSPRSGDLSVYWYQQSLDQGLQFLIQYYNGEERAKGNILERFSAQQFPDLHSELNLSSLELGDSALYFCASSSRTGAATNEKLFFGSGTQLSVL.

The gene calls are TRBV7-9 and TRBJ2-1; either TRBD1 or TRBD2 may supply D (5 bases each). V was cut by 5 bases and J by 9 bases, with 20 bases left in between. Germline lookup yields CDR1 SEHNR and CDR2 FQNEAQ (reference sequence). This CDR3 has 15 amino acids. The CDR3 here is CASSPSRRSGGEQFF. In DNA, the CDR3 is TGTGCCAGCAGCCCCAGCCGTCGAAGTGGGGGTGAGCAGTTCTTC.

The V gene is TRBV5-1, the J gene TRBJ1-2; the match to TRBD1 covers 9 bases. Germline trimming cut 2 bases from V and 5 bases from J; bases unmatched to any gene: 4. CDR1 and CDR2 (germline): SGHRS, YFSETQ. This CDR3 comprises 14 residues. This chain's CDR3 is CASSFETGGYGYTF. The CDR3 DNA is TGCGCCAGCAGCTTCGAGACAGGGGGATATGGCTACACCTTC.

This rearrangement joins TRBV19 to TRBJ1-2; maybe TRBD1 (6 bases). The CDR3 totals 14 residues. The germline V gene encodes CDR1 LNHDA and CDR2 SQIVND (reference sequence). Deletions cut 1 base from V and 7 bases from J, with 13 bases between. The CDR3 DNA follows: TGTGCCAGTAGTATAGCCAGGGGATACTCTGGCTACACCTTC. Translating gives CASSIARGYSGYTF.

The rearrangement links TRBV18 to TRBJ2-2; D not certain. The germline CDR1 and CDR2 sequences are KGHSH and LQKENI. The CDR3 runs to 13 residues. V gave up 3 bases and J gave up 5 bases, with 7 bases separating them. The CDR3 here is CASSPDLTGELFF. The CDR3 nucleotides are TGTGCCAGCTCACCGGACCTAACCGGGGAGCTGTTTTTT.

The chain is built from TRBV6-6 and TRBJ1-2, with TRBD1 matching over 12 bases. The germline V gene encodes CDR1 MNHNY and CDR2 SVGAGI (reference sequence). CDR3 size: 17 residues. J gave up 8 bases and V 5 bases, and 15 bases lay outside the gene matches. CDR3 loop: CASSPLGTGGPGGGYTF. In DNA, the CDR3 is TGTGCCAGCAGTCCTCTCGGGACAGGGGGCCCGGGCGGGGGCTACACCTTC.

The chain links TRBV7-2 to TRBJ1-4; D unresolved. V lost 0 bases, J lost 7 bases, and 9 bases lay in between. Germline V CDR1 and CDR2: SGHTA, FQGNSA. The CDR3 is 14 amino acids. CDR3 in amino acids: CASSLAGRAEKLFF. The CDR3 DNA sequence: TGTGCCAGCAGCTTAGCGGGCAGAGCTGAAAAACTGTTTTTT.

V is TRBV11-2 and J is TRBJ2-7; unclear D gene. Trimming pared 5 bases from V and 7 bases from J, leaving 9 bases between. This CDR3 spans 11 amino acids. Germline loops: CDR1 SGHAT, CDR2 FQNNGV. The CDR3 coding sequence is TGTGCCAGCAGCCTTGGCCTAGAGCAGTACTTC. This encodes CASSLGLEQYF. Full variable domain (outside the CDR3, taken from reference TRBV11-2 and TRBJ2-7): EAGVAQSPRYKIIEKRQSVAFWCNPISGHATLYWYQQILGQGPKLLIQFQNNGVVDDSQLPKDRFSAERLKGVDSTLKIQPAKLEDSAVYLCASSLGLEQYFGPGTRLTVT.